These 28 T cell receptor beta chains were sequenced from one sample in a study of blood T cell repertoires in COVID-19 (TCRdb year 2020). The library relied on the immunoSEQ multiplex PCR assay. As stored in TCRdb, this immuneACCESS dataset retains in-frame rearrangements with V and J assigned. A fraction of the clones does not appear; measured against another copy, unresolved V genes explain less than half of the discrepancy, and the remainder lacks a known reason. For this sample the table gives approximately 210,000 clones, of which roughly 80% were detected only once. 15% to 20% of the sample goes to the ten largest clones. The sample was peripheral blood. These TCRs come from a man aged 25-45 years with active or convalescent COVID-19.

The CDR3 DNA follows: TGTGCCAGCAGTTCCGGAGTAGCGGGAGGACCTTACAATGAGCAGTTCTTC. It specifies CASSSGVAGGPYNEQFF. The chain uses TRBV27 and TRBJ2-1; 10 bases map to TRBD2. Germline trimming cut 4 bases from V and 4 bases from J; bases unmatched to any gene: 10. The germline CDR1 and CDR2 sequences are MNHEY and SMNVEV (reference sequence). The CDR3 runs 17 residues.

This chain connects TRBV6-5 to TRBJ1-1; no reliable D call. Germline CDR1 reads MNHEY; CDR2 reads SVGAGI. CDR3 length: 12 residues. Trimming left V 6 bases short and J 4 bases short, with 9 bases between. CDR3 protein: CASRRGSTEAFF. As DNA, the CDR3 is TGTGCCAGCAGACGGGGAAGCACTGAAGCTTTCTTT.

This sequence joins TRBV7-8 and TRBJ1-5, with D perhaps matching TRBD1 (5 bases). CDR3 size: 14 residues. Germline V gives CDR1 SGHVS, CDR2 FQNEAQ. V was pared by 0 bases and J by 2 bases, with 5 bases between. CDR3 DNA: TGTGCCAGCAGCTTAGCAGGGGGCAATCAGCCCCAGCATTTT. Encoded protein: CASSLAGGNQPQHF.

The CDR3 coding sequence is TGTGCCAGCAGCCCCCGGGGGGGGATCGAGCAGTACTTC. It codes for CASSPRGGIEQYF. The chain joins TRBV7-9 to TRBJ2-7, with 8 bases identical to TRBD2. The ends lost 5 bases at V and 6 bases at J; junction bases unmatched: 6. CDR1 is SEHNR and CDR2 is FQNEAQ in the germline V gene (reference sequence). This CDR3 is 13 amino acids long.

The CDR3, as DNA: TGCGCCAGCAGCCAAGACGGGGAGGTTCGCTATGGCTACACCTTC. Translation: CASSQDGEVRYGYTF. The chain recombines TRBV4-3 with TRBJ1-2; D remains unclear. The V gene's germline CDR1 is LGHNA and CDR2 YSLEER. The CDR3 sequence is 15 residues long. Trimming shortened V by 0 bases and J by 4 bases, and 12 bases separated the two germline ends.

This chain links TRBV18 with TRBJ1-1, with D possibly being TRBD1 (5 bases). V shed 10 bases and J shed 0 bases, with 12 bases lying between them. Germline loops: CDR1 KGHSH, CDR2 LQKENI. The CDR3 runs to 13 residues. CDR3 sequence: CATLDRMNTEAFF. In DNA, the CDR3 is TGTGCCACCCTCGACAGAATGAACACTGAAGCTTTCTTT.

J is TRBJ2-1 and V is TRBV5-1; TRBD2 matches at 9 bases. The CDR3 totals 14 residues. Germline lookup yields CDR1 SGHRS and CDR2 YFSETQ. V lost 4 bases, J lost 10 bases, and 9 bases stayed unmatched. CDR3 in amino acids: CASSPGTSQDEQFF. Written as DNA, the CDR3 is TGCGCCAGCAGCCCGGGGACTAGCCAGGACGAGCAGTTCTTC.

This clone was seen a single time. V gene TRBV28 combines with J gene TRBJ2-7, with TRBD2 matching 7 bases. There are 16 residues in the CDR3. Trimming took 7 bases from V and 1 from J; bases not matched to a gene: 13. Germline CDR1 MDHEN, CDR2 SYDVKM. CDR3 sequence (DNA): TGTGCCAGCACCGTACCGGGGTCTAGCGGTTCCTACGAGCAGTACTTC. Residues: CASTVPGSSGSYEQYF.

J is TRBJ2-3 and V is TRBV10-1; tentatively, D is TRBD1 (6 bases). Trimming pared 3 bases from V and 4 bases from J, leaving 17 bases between. Germline V CDR1 and CDR2: WNHNN, SYGVQD (reference sequence). This CDR3 contains 16 residues. Here the CDR3 reads CASSEPGAPNADTQYF. The CDR3 nucleotides read TGCGCCAGCAGTGAACCAGGGGCCCCCAACGCAGATACGCAGTATTTT.

The CDR3 is CASNDRDSGYTF. The CDR3 nucleotides read TGTGCCAGCAACGACAGGGATAGTGGCTACACCTTC. This sequence joins TRBV7-9 and TRBJ1-2; TRBD1 aligns across 7 bases. Losses at the gene ends were 7 bases for V and 7 bases for J; bases not matched to a gene: 6. The germline gives CDR1 SEHNR, CDR2 FQNEAQ (reference sequence). The CDR3 consists of 12 residues.

The DNA of the CDR3 is TGTGCCAGCAGTTACCCCCCGGGGGGCTCCGGGGAGCTGTTTTTT. Its translation is CASSYPPGGSGELFF. The V gene is TRBV6-2 or TRBV6-3, the J gene TRBJ2-2, with D maybe TRBD2 (7 bases). Per germline, CDR1 MNHEY and CDR2 SVGEGT. V lost 2 bases and J 6 bases, leaving 13 bases between the germline ends. The CDR3 consists of 15 residues.

Details on this clone: Within the sample, other DNA sequences also encode this same CDR3. This chain links TRBV19 with TRBJ1-2; D is ambiguous. This CDR3 contains 12 residues. Looked up from germline, CDR1 is LNHDA and CDR2 is SQIVND (reference sequence). Trimming left V 5 bases short and J 2 bases short, with 6 bases between. The DNA of the CDR3 is TGTGCCAGTAGTCCAGGAAACTATGGCTACACCTTC. Translation gives CASSPGNYGYTF.

The rearrangement joins TRBV5-1 to TRBJ2-7; D unresolved. The V end lost 2 bases, the J end lost 0 bases, and 9 bases lay between the germline ends. CDR3 length: 14 amino acids. Germline CDR1 SGHRS, CDR2 YFSETQ. This CDR3 reads CASSFESASYEQYF. The CDR3 bases are TGCGCCAGCAGCTTTGAGAGTGCCTCCTACGAGCAGTACTTC. Variable domain in full (rest from reference TRBV5-1 and TRBJ2-7): KAGVTQTPRYLIKTRGQQVTLSCSPISGHRSVSWYQQTPGQGLQFLFEYFSETQRNKGNFPGRFSGRQFSNSRSEMNVSTLELGDSALYLCASSFESASYEQYFGPGTRLTVT.

This chain connects TRBV7-3 to TRBJ2-1; D is possibly TRBD2 (5 bases). CDR1 SGHTA and CDR2 FQGTGA come from the germline V gene. The CDR3 consists of 12 residues. Deletions cut 5 bases from V and 11 bases from J, with 13 bases between. DNA of the CDR3: TGTGCCAGCAGCGCCGAACTAGGGCAGCAGTTCTTC. This sequence encodes CASSAELGQQFF.

This rearrangement joins TRBV7-2 to TRBJ2-1; 8 bases match TRBD2. J was trimmed by 10 bases and V by 5 bases; bases with no gene match: 7. The CDR3 totals 13 residues. CDR1 is SGHTA and CDR2 is FQGNSA in the germline V gene. The CDR3: CASSAAGVGEQFF. CDR3 DNA: TGTGCCAGCAGCGCAGCGGGAGTAGGGGAGCAGTTCTTC.

This chain uses TRBV6-2 or TRBV6-3 with TRBJ1-5, with D unclear. Trimming took off 4 bases at V and 9 bases at J, with 7 bases between the two ends. This CDR3 region has 11 residues. CDR1 is MNHEY and CDR2 is SVGEGT in the germline V gene. This CDR3 reads CASSFGSPQHF. CDR3 DNA sequence: TGTGCCAGCAGTTTCGGGTCGCCCCAGCATTTT.

This chain joins TRBV3-1 (or the pseudogene TRBV3-2) and TRBJ2-2; 13 bases are a match to TRBD2. Trimming cost V 7 bases and J 8 bases; bases outside gene matches: 10. From germline, CDR1 is LGHDT and CDR2 YNNKEL (reference sequence). This CDR3 is built from 16 residues. The CDR3 sequence is CASNDPGLAGPGELFF. The CDR3 DNA follows: TGTGCCAGCAATGATCCGGGACTAGCGGGGCCTGGGGAGCTGTTTTTT.

The chain recombines TRBV19 with TRBJ2-1, with 12 bases matching TRBD2. Germline V CDR1 and CDR2: LNHDA, SQIVND (reference sequence). The CDR3 contains 16 residues. The trim removed 5 bases at V and 6 bases at J, leaving 8 bases unmatched. The CDR3 nucleotides are TGTGCCAGTAGTTTCGGACTAGCGGGATTGGCCAATGAGCAGTTCTTC. It translates to CASSFGLAGLANEQFF. The full variable domain, in which reference TRBV19 and TRBJ2-1 provide the parts outside the CDR3, is DGGITQSPKYLFRKEGQNVTLSCEQNLNHDAMYWYRQDPGQGLRLIYYSQIVNDFQKGDIAEGYSVSREKKESFPLTVTSAQKNPTAFYLCASSFGLAGLANEQFFGPGTRLTVL.

The rearrangement uses TRBV28 and TRBJ2-2; the match to TRBD1 covers 7 bases. The CDR3 sequence is 15 residues long. Trimming cost V 2 bases and J 5 bases; bases outside gene matches: 5. Germline CDR1 MDHEN, CDR2 SYDVKM. In DNA form, the CDR3 reads TGTGCCAGCAGTTTACAGGGGGAAGCGACCGGGGAGCTGTTTTTT. Protein product: CASSLQGEATGELFF.

The rearrangement links TRBV28 to TRBJ1-1, with 7 nucleotides matching TRBD1. The CDR3 runs to 16 residues. Germline trimming cut 8 bases from V and 1 base from J; bases unmatched to any gene: 13. Per the germline V gene, CDR1 is MDHEN and CDR2 is SYDVKM. Here the CDR3 DNA reads TGTGCCAGCTTACCCGCTCAAGGGACAGCGAACACTGAAGCTTTCTTT. As protein: CASLPAQGTANTEAFF.

The chain carries TRBV19 and TRBJ2-1; 7 nucleotides match TRBD2. The CDR3 contains 19 residues. CDR1 is LNHDA, CDR2 SQIVND, per germline (reference sequence). V lost 2 bases to trimming and J lost 2 bases; unmatched junction nucleotides: 15. The CDR3 protein is CASSISSRRSGITYNEQFF. The CDR3 bases are TGTGCCAGTAGTATATCCTCCCGGAGGAGCGGGATAACCTACAATGAGCAGTTCTTC. Full variable domain (remainder filled in from reference TRBV19 and TRBJ2-1): DGGITQSPKYLFRKEGQNVTLSCEQNLNHDAMYWYRQDPGQGLRLIYYSQIVNDFQKGDIAEGYSVSREKKESFPLTVTSAQKNPTAFYLCASSISSRRSGITYNEQFFGPGTRLTVL.

This chain joins TRBV19 and TRBJ1-1, with a tentative D call TRBD1 (5 bases). Deletions cut 3 bases from V and 2 bases from J, with 16 bases between. Germline CDR1 reads LNHDA; CDR2 reads SQIVND (reference sequence). This CDR3 contains 16 residues. In DNA form, the CDR3 reads TGTGCCAGTAGTATTGCGCCCAGGGAATTAAACACTGAAGCTTTCTTT. Residues: CASSIAPRELNTEAFF.

The chain joins TRBV5-1 to TRBJ2-3; 10 bases are shared with TRBD2. CDR3 length: 19 amino acids. V lost 6 bases and J lost 5; bases outside the gene matches: 21. The germline gives CDR1 SGHRS, CDR2 YFSETQ. This CDR3 is CASTRRVSGAGGPGDTQYF. The DNA of the CDR3 is TGCGCCAGCACCCGCCGTGTTAGCGGAGCGGGGGGGCCCGGAGATACGCAGTATTTT.

This clone was seen only a few times. The rearrangement links TRBV27 to TRBJ1-2; 7 nucleotides align to TRBD1. The CDR3 is 17 amino acids. Germline CDR1 is MNHEY and CDR2 is SMNVEV (reference sequence). The ends lost 3 bases at V and 0 bases at J; junction bases unmatched: 10. CDR3 sequence reads: CASSFRQGSVSNYGYTF. The CDR3 DNA reads as TGTGCCAGCAGTTTTAGACAGGGAAGTGTATCTAACTATGGCTACACCTTC.

This clone came up a few times. V and J are TRBV28 and TRBJ2-4; possibly TRBD2 for D (5 bases). Germline V CDR1 and CDR2: MDHEN, SYDVKM. The CDR3 is 14 amino acids. V lost 5 bases and J lost 6, with 14 bases in between. The CDR3 protein is CASSAGLQTNIQYF. The CDR3 DNA sequence: TGTGCCAGCAGTGCCGGACTTCAAACAAACATTCAGTACTTC.

Remarks on this clone: The junction departs from germline at one end; a sequencing error may be responsible. The V and J genes are TRBV5-4 and TRBJ1-2; D possibly corresponds to TRBD1 (5 bases). The CDR3 contains 15 residues. CDR1 SGHNT and CDR2 YYREEE come from the germline V gene (reference sequence). CDR3 sequence: CASSLTRQSNDGYTF. CDR3 nucleotide sequence: TGTGCCAGCAGCTTGACCCGACAGTCTAACGATGGCTACACCTTC.

This sequence joins TRBV4-3 and TRBJ1-5; D remains unclear. Between the trimmed V and J ends, which lost 1 base and 1 base, there was a span of 8 bases. CDR1 and CDR2 (germline): LGHNA, YSLEER. There are 15 residues in the CDR3. The CDR3 sequence: CASSQVTGSNQPQHF. The CDR3 region has the DNA TGCGCCAGCAGCCAAGTGACGGGAAGCAATCAGCCCCAGCATTTT.

The rearrangement links TRBV5-8 to TRBJ2-5, with 10 bases lining up with TRBD1. V lost 4 bases and J lost 1; bases outside the gene matches: 4. This CDR3 comprises 15 residues. Germline V gene sequence: CDR1 SGHTS, CDR2 YDEGEE. CDR3 DNA sequence: TGTGCCAGCAGCGCTGGACAGGGGGTCCAAGAGACCCAGTACTTC. Protein: CASSAGQGVQETQYF.